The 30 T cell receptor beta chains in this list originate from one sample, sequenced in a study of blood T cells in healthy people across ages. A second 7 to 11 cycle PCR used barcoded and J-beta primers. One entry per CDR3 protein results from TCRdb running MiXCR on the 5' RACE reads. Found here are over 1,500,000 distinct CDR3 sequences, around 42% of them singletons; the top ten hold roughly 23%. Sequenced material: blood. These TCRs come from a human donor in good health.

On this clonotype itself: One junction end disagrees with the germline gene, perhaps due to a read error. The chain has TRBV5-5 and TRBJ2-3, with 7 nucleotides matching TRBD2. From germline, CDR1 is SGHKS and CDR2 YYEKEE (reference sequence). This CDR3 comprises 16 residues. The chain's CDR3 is CASSYWTSSSSDAQYF. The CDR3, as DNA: TGTGCCAGCAGCTACTGGACTAGTTCATCGTCAGATGCGCAGTATTTT.

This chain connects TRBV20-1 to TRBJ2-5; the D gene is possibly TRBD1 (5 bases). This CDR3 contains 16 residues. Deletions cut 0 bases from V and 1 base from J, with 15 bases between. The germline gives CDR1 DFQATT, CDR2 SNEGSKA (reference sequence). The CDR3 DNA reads TGCAGTGCTAGAGATCTTCTCCTAGGGGTCCAAGAGACCCAGTACTTC. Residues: CSARDLLLGVQETQYF.

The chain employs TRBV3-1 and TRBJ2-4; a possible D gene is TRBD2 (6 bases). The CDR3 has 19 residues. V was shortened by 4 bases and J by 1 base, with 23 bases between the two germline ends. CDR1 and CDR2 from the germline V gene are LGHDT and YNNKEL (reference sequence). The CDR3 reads CASSRRELSLARAKNIQYF. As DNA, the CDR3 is TGTGCCAGCAGCCGCCGGGAGTTGTCACTAGCACGGGCCAAAAACATTCAGTACTTC.

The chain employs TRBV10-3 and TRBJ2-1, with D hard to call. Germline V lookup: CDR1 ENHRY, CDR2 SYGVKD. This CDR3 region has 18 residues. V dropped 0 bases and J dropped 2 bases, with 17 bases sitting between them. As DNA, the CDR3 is TGTGCCATCAGTGAGTCGGAAGGACGATTAGGGCCCTACAATGAGCAGTTCTTC. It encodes CAISESEGRLGPYNEQFF.

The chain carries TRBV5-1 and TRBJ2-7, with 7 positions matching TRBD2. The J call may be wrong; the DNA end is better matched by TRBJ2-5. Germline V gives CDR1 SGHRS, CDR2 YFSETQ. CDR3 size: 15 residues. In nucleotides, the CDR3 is TGCGCCAGCAGCTTCCCTCTGGCGGGAGAAGAGACCCAGTACTTC. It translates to CASSFPLAGEETQYF.

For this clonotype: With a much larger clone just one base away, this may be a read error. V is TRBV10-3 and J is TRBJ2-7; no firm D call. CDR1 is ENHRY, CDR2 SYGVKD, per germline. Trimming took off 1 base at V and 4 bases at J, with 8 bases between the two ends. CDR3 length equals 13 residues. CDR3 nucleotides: TGTGCCATCAGTGAGTTTGAGGATTACGAGCAGTACTTC. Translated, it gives CAISEFEDYEQYF.

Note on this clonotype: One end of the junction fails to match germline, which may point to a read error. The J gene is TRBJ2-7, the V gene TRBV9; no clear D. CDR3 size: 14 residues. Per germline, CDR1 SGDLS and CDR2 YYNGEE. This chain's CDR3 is CAGSVGPHQYEQYF. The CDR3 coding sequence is TGTGCCGGCAGCGTAGGACCCCACCAATACGAGCAGTACTTC.

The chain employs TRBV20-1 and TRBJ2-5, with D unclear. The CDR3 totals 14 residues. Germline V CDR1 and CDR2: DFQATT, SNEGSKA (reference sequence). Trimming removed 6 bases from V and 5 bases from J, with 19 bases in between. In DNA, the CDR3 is TGCAGTGCGTTGACCGCAATCGGTTTGGAGACCCAGTACTTC. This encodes CSALTAIGLETQYF.

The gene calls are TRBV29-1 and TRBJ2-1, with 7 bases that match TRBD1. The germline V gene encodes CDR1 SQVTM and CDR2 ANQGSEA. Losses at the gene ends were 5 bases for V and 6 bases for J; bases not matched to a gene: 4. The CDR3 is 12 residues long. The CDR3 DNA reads TGCAGCGTTCACCCAGGGGGCAATGAGCAGTTCTTC. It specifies CSVHPGGNEQFF.

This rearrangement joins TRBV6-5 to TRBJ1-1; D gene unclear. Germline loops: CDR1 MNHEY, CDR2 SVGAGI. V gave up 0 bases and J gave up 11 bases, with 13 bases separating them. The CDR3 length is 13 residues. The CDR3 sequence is CASSYSTGRGAFF. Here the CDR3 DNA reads TGTGCCAGCAGTTACTCGACTGGGCGGGGTGCTTTCTTT.

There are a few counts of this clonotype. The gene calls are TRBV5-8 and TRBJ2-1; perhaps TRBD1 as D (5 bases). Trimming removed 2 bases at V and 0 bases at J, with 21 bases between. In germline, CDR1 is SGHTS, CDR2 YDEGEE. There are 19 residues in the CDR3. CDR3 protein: CASSFLGWTTTSSYNEQFF. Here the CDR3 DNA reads TGTGCCAGCAGCTTCCTAGGCTGGACAACAACCTCCTCCTACAATGAGCAGTTCTTC.

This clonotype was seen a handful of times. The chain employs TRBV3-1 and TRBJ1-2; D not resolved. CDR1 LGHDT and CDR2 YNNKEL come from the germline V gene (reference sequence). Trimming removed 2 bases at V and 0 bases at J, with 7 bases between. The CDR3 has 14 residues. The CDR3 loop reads CASSQTTPNYGYTF. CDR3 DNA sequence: TGTGCCAGCAGCCAAACCACACCTAACTATGGCTACACCTTC.

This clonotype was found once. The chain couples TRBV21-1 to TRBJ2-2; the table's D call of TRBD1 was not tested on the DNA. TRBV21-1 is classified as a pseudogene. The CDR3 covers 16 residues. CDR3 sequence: CASSRRDRGNPGELFF. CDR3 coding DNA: TGTGCCAGCAGCAGACGGGACAGGGGGAATCCCGGGGAGCTGTTTTTT.

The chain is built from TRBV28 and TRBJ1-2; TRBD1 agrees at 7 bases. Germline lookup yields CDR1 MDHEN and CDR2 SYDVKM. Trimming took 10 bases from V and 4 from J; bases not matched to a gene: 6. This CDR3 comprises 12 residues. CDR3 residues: CAIADRAYGYTF. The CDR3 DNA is TGTGCCATCGCAGACAGGGCCTATGGCTACACCTTC.

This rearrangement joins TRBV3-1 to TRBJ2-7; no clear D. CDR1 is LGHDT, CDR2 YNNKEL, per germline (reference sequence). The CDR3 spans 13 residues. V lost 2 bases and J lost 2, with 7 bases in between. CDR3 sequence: CASSQYRTYEQYF. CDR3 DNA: TGTGCCAGCAGCCAATACCGAACCTACGAGCAGTACTTC.

The CDR3 spells CAISESRVSYGYTF. The CDR3 nucleotides read TGTGCCATCAGTGAGTCCAGGGTTAGCTATGGCTACACCTTC. V is TRBV10-3 and J is TRBJ1-2; a possible D gene is TRBD1 (5 bases). In germline, CDR1 is ENHRY, CDR2 SYGVKD. The CDR3 runs 14 residues. V gave up 0 bases and J gave up 4 bases, with 9 bases separating them.

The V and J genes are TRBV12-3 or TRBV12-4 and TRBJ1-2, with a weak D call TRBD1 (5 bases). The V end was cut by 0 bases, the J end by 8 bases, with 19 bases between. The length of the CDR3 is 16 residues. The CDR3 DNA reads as TGTGCCAGCAGTTTAGCGGACCGGGCGAGGGGAGGAGGCTACACCTTC. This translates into CASSLADRARGGGYTF.

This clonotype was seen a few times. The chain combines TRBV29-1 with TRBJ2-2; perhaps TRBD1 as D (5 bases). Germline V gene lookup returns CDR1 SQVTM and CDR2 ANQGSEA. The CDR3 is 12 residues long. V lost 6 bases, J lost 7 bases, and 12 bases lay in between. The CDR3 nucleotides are TGCAGCGTCTACCAGGGCGGCGGGGAGCTGTTTTTT. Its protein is CSVYQGGGELFF.

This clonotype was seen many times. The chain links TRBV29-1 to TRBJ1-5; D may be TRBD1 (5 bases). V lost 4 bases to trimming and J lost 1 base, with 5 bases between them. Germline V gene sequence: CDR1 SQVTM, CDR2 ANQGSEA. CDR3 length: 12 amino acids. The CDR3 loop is CSVGDSNQPQHF. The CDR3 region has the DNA TGCAGCGTTGGGGACAGCAATCAGCCCCAGCATTTT. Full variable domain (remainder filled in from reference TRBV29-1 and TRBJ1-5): SAVISQKPSRDICQRGTSLTIQCQVDSQVTMMFWYRQQPGQSLTLIATANQGSEATYESGFVIDKFPISRPNLTFSTLTVSNMSPEDSSIYLCSVGDSNQPQHFGDGTRLSIL.

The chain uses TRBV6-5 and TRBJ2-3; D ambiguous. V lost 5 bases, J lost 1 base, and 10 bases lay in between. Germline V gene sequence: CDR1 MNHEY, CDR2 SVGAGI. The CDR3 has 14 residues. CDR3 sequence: CASSTWQGTDTQYF. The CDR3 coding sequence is TGTGCCAGCAGTACCTGGCAGGGCACAGATACGCAGTATTTT.

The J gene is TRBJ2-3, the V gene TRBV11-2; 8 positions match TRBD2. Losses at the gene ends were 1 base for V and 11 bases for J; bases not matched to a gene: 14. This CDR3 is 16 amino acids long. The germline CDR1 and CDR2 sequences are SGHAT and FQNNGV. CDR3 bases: TGTGCCAGCAGCTTAGCCGGGGGGGTAATTTGGAATGAGCAGTATTTT. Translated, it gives CASSLAGGVIWNEQYF.

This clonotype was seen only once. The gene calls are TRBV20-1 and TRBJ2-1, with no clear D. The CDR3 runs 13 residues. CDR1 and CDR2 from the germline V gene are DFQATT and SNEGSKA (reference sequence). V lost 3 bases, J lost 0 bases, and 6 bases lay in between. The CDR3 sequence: CSASDDSYNEQFF. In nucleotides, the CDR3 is TGCAGTGCTAGTGATGACTCCTACAATGAGCAGTTCTTC.

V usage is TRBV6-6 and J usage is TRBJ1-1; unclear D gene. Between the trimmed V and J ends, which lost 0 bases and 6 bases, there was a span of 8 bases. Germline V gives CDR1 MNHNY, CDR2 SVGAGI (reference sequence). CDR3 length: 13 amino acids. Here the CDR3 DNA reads TGTGCCAGCAGTTACTCGAAGGGATCTGAAGCTTTCTTT. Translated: CASSYSKGSEAFF.

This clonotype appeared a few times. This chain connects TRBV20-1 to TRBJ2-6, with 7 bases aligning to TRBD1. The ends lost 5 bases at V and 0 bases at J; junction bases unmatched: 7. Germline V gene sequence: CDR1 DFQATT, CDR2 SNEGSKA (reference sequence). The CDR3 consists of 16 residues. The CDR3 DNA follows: TGCAGTGCTGGTCGGGACAGTATCTCTGGGGCCAACGTCCTGACTTTC. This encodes CSAGRDSISGANVLTF.

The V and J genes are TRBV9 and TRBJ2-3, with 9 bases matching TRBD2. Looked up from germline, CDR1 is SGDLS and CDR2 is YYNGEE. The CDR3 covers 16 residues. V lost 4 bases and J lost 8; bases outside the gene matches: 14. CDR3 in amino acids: CASSSQLAGQIGTQYF. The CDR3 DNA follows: TGTGCCAGCAGCTCACAGCTAGCGGGGCAGATCGGTACGCAGTATTTT.

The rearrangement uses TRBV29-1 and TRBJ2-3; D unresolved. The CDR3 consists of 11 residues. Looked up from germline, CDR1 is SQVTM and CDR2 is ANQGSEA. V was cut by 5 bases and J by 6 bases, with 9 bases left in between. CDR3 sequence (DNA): TGCAGCGTTCAATCGTGGGATACGCAGTATTTT. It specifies CSVQSWDTQYF.

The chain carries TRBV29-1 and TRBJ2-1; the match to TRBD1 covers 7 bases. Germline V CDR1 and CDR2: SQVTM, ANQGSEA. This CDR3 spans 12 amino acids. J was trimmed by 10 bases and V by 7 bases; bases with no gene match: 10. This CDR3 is CSASGTASEQFF. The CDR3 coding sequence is TGCAGCGCCTCAGGGACAGCCAGCGAGCAGTTCTTC.

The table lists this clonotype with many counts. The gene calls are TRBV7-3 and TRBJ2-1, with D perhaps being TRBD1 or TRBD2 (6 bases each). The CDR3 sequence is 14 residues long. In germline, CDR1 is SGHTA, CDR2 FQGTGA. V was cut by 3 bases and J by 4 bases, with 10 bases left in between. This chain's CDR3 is CASSFRGTYNEQFF. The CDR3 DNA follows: TGTGCCAGCAGCTTCCGGGGGACATACAATGAGCAGTTCTTC. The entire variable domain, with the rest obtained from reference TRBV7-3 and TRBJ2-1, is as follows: GAGVSQTPSNKVTEKGKYVELRCDPISGHTALYWYRQSLGQGPEFLIYFQGTGAADDSGLPNDRFFAVRPEGSVSTLKIQRTERGDSAVYLCASSFRGTYNEQFFGPGTRLTVL.

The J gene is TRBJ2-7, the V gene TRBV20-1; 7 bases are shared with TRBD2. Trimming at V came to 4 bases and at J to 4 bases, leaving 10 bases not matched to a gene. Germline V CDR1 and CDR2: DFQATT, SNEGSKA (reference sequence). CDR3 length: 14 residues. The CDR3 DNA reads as TGCAGTGCTAAAGAGTCGGCGGGGGTTTACGAGCAGTACTTC. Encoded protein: CSAKESAGVYEQYF.

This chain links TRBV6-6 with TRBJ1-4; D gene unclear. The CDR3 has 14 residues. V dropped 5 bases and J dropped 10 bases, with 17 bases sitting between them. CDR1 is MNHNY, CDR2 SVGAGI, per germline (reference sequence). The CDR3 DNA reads TGTGCCAGCAGTCGGGGTGGATTTCAGGCAAAACTGTTTTTT. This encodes CASSRGGFQAKLFF.